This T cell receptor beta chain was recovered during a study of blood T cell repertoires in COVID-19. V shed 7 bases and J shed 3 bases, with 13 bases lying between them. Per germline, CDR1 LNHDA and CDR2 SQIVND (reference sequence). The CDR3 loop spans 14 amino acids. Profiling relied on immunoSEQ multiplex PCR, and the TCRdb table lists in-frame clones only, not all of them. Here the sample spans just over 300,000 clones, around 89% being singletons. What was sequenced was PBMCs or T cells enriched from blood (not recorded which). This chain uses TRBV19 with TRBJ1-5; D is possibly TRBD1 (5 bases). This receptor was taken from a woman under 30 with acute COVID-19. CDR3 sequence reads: CASNQGQVNQPQHF. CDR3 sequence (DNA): TGTGCCAGTAATCAGGGCCAGGTCAATCAGCCCCAGCATTTT. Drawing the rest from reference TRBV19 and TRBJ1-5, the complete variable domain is DGGITQSPKYLFRKEGQNVTLSCEQNLNHDAMYWYRQDPGQGLRLIYYSQIVNDFQKGDIAEGYSVSREKKESFPLTVTSAQKNPTAFYLCASNQGQVNQPQHFGDGTRLSIL.